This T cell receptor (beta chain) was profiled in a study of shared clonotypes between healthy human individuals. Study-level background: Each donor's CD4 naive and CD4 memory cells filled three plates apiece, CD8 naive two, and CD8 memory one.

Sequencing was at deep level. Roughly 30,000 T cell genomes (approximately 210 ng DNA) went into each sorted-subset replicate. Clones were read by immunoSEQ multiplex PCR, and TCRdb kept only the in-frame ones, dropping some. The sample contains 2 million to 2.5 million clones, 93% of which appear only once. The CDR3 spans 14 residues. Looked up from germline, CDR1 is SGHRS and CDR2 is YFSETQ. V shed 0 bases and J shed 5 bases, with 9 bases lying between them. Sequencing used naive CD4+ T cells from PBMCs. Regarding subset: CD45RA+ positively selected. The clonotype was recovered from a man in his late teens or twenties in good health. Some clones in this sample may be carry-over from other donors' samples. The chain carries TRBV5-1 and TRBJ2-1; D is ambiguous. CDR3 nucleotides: TGCGCCAGCAGCTTGGCGGGCCAGAACAATGAGCAGTTCTTC. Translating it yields CASSLAGQNNEQFF.